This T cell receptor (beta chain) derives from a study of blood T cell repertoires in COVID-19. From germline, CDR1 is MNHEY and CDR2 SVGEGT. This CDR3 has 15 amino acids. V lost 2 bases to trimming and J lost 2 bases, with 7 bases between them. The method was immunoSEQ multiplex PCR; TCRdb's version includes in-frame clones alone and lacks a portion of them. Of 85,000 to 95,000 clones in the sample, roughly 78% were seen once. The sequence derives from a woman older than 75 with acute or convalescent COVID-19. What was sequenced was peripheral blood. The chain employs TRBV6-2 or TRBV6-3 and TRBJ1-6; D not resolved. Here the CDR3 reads CASSYDRAYNSPLHF. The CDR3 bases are TGTGCCAGCAGTTACGACCGGGCCTATAATTCACCCCTCCACTTT.